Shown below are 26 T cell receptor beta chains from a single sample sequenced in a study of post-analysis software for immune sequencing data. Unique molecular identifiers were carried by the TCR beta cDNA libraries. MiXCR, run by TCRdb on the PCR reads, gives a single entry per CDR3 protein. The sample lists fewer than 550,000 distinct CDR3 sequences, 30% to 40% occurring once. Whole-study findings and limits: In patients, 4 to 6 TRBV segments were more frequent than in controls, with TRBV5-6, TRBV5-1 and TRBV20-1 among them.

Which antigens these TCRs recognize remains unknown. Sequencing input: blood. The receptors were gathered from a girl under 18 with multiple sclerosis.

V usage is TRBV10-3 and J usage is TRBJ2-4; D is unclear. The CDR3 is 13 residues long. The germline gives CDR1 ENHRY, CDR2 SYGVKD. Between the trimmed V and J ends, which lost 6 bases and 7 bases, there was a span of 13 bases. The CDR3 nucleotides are TGTGCCATCAGATCTGGGGTCGGGAACATTCAGTACTTC. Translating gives CAIRSGVGNIQYF.

CDR3 loop: CASSVVRVPTEAFF. In DNA form, the CDR3 reads TGTGCCAGCAGCGTAGTGAGGGTGCCCACTGAAGCTTTCTTT. The rearrangement uses TRBV9 and TRBJ1-1; D is ambiguous. V was clipped by 0 bases and J by 4 bases, with 10 bases between them. The CDR3 contains 14 residues. Germline V gives CDR1 SGDLS, CDR2 YYNGEE.

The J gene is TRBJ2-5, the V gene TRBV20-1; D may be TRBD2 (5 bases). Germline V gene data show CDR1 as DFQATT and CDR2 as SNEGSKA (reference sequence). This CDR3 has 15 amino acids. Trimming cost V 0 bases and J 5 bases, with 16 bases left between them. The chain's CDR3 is CSARDPSTNPETQYF. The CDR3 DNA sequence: TGCAGTGCTAGAGACCCTAGCACAAATCCCGAGACCCAGTACTTC.

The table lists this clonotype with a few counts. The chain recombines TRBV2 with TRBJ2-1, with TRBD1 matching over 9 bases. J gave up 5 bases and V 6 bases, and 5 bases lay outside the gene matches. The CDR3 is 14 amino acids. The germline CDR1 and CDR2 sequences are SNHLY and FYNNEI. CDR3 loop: CASRETGGDNEQFF. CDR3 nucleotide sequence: TGTGCCAGCAGGGAGACAGGGGGAGACAATGAGCAGTTCTTC. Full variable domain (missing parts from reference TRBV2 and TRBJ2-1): EPEVTQTPSHQVTQMGQEVILRCVPISNHLYFYWYRQILGQKVEFLVSFYNNEISEKSEIFDDQFSVERPDGSNFTLKIRSTKLEDSAMYFCASRETGGDNEQFFGPGTRLTVL.

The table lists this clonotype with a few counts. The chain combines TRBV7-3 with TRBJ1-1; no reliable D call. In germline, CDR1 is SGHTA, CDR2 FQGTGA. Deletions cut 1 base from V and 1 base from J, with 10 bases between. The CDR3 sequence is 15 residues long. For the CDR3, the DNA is TGTGCCAGCAGCTTAAATCCCCCACCGAACACTGAAGCTTTCTTT. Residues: CASSLNPPPNTEAFF.

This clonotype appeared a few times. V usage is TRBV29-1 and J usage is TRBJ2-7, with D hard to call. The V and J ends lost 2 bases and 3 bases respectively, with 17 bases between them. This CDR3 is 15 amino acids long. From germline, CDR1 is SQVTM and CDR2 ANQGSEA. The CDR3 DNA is TGCAGCGTTGAATTAAGGACGGAGTCGGGCTACGAGCAGTACTTC. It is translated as CSVELRTESGYEQYF.

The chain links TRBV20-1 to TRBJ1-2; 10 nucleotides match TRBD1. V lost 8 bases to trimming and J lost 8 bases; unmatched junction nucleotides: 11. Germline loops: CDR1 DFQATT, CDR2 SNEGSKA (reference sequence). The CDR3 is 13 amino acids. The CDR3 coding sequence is TGCAGTCCAATAGGACAGGGACAGGGGGGCTACACCTTC. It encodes CSPIGQGQGGYTF.

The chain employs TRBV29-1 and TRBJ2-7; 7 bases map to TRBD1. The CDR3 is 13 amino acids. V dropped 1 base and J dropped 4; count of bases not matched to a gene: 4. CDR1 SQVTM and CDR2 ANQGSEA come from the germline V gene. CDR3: CSVEAGQYYEQYF. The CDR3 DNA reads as TGCAGCGTTGAAGCGGGACAGTATTACGAGCAGTACTTC.

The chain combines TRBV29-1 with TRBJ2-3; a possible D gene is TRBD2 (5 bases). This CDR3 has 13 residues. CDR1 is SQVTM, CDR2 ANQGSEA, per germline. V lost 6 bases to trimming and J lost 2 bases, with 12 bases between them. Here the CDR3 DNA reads TGCAGCGTCACTAGAGAAAACACAGATACGCAGTATTTT. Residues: CSVTRENTDTQYF.

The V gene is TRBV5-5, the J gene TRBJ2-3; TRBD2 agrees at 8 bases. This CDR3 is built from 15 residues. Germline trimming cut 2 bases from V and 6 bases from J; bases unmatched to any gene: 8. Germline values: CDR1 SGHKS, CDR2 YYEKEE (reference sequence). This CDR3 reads CASSFRAGVFDTQYF. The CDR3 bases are TGTGCCAGCAGCTTTCGAGCGGGGGTCTTCGATACGCAGTATTTT.

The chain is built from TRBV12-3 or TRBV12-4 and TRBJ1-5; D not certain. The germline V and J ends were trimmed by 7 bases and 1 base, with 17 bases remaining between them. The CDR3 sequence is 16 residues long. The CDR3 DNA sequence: TGTGCCAGCACTCCCGGTTTGGGAGCCAGCAATCAGCCCCAGCATTTT. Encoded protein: CASTPGLGASNQPQHF.

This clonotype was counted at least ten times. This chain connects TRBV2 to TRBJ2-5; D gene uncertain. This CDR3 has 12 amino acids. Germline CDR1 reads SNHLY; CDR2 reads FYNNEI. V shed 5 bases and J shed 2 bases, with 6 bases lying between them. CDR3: CASSSLQETQYF. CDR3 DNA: TGTGCCAGCAGTTCGTTACAAGAGACCCAGTACTTC.

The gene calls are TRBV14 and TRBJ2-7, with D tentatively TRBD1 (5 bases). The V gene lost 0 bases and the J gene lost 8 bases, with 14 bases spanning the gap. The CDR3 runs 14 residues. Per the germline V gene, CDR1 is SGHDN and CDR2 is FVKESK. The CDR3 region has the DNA TGTGCCAGCAGCCAAGATCTACTGACAGACAAGCAGTACTTC. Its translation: CASSQDLLTDKQYF.

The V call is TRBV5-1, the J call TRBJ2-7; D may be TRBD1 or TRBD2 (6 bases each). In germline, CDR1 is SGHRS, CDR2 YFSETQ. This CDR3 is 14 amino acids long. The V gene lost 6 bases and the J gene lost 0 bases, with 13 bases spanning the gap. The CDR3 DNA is TGCGCCAGCATGAGGGGGGCAAGCTCCTACGAGCAGTACTTC. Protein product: CASMRGASSYEQYF.

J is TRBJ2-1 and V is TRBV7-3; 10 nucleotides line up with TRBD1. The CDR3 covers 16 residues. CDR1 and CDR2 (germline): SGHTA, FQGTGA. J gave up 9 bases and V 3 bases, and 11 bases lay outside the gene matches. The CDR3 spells CASSLSGTGAFSEQFF. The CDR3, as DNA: TGTGCCAGCAGCTTGTCCGGGACAGGGGCGTTCAGTGAGCAGTTCTTC.

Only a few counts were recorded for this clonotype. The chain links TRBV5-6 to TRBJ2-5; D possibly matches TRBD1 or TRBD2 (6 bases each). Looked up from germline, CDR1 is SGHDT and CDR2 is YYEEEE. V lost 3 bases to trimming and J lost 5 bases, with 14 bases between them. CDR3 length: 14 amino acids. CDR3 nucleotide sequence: TGTGCCAGCAGCTGGGCTGGGGGGCAGGAGACCCAGTACTTC. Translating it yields CASSWAGGQETQYF.

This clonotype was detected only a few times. CDR3 sequence (DNA): TGTGCCAGCAGCCGCTGGTCGAACACCGGGGAGCTGTTTTTT. Its protein is CASSRWSNTGELFF. The rearrangement joins TRBV6-5 to TRBJ2-2; no reliable D call. The CDR3 runs to 14 residues. V was cut by 6 bases and J by 0 bases, with 8 bases left in between. CDR1 and CDR2 from the germline V gene are MNHEY and SVGAGI.

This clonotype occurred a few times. The CDR3 DNA sequence: TGTGCCAGCTCACCACAGGGGGCAACTGAAGCTTTCTTT. It encodes CASSPQGATEAFF. V usage is TRBV18 and J usage is TRBJ1-1; 7 positions agree with TRBD1. The V and J ends lost 1 base and 5 bases, in that order; junction bases with no gene match: 1. Germline loops: CDR1 KGHSH, CDR2 LQKENI. This CDR3 contains 13 residues.

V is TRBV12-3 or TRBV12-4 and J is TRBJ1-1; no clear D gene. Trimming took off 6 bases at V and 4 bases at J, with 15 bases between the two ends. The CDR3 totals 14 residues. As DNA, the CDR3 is TGTGCCAGCAGCCCCCCCGGTGGGATCACTGAAGCTTTCTTT. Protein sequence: CASSPPGGITEAFF.

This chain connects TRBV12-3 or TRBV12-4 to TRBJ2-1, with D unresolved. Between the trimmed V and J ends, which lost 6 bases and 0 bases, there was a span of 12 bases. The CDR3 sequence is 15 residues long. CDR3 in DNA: TGTGCCAGCAGCCGCGCCCTAAGCTCCTACAATGAGCAGTTCTTC. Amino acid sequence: CASSRALSSYNEQFF.

The CDR3 DNA reads as TGCAGTGCTATGGGAGGACAGGTTGTGGGCTACACCTTC. Its translation: CSAMGGQVVGYTF. This chain joins TRBV20-1 and TRBJ1-2, with 7 bases that match TRBD1. Germline-derived CDR1 and CDR2 are DFQATT and SNEGSKA (reference sequence). V gave up 4 bases and J gave up 8 bases; unmatched junction bases: 10. The CDR3 length is 13 residues.

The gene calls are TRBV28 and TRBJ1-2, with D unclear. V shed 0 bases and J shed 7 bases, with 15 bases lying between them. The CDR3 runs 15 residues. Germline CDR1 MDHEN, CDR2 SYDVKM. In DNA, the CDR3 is TGTGCCAGCAGTTTATGGAGGTGGGGTTCGGGTGGCTACACCTTC. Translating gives CASSLWRWGSGGYTF.

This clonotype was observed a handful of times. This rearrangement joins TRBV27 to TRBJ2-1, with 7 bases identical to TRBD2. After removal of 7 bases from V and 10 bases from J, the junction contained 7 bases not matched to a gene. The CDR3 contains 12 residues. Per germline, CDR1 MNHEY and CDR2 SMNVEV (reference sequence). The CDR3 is CASTTAGEEQFF. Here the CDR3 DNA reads TGTGCCAGCACAACCGCGGGGGAGGAGCAGTTCTTC.

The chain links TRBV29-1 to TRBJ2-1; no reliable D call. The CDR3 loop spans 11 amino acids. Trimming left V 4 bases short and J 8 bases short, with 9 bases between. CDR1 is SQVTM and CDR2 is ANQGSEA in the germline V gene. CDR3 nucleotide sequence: TGCAGCGTTGGTGAGTGGCATGAGCAGTTCTTC. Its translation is CSVGEWHEQFF.

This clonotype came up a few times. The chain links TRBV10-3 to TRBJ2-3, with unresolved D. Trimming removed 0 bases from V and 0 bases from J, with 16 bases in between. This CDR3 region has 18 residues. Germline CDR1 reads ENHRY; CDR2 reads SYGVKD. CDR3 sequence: CAISESDMADSSTDTQYF. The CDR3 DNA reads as TGTGCCATCAGTGAGTCGGATATGGCGGATTCTAGCACAGATACGCAGTATTTT.

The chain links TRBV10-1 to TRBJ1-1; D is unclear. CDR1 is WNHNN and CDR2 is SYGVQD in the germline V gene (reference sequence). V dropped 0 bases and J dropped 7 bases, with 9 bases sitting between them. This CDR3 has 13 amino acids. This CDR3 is CASSESGQLEAFF. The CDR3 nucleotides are TGCGCCAGCAGTGAGTCCGGCCAGCTTGAAGCTTTCTTT.